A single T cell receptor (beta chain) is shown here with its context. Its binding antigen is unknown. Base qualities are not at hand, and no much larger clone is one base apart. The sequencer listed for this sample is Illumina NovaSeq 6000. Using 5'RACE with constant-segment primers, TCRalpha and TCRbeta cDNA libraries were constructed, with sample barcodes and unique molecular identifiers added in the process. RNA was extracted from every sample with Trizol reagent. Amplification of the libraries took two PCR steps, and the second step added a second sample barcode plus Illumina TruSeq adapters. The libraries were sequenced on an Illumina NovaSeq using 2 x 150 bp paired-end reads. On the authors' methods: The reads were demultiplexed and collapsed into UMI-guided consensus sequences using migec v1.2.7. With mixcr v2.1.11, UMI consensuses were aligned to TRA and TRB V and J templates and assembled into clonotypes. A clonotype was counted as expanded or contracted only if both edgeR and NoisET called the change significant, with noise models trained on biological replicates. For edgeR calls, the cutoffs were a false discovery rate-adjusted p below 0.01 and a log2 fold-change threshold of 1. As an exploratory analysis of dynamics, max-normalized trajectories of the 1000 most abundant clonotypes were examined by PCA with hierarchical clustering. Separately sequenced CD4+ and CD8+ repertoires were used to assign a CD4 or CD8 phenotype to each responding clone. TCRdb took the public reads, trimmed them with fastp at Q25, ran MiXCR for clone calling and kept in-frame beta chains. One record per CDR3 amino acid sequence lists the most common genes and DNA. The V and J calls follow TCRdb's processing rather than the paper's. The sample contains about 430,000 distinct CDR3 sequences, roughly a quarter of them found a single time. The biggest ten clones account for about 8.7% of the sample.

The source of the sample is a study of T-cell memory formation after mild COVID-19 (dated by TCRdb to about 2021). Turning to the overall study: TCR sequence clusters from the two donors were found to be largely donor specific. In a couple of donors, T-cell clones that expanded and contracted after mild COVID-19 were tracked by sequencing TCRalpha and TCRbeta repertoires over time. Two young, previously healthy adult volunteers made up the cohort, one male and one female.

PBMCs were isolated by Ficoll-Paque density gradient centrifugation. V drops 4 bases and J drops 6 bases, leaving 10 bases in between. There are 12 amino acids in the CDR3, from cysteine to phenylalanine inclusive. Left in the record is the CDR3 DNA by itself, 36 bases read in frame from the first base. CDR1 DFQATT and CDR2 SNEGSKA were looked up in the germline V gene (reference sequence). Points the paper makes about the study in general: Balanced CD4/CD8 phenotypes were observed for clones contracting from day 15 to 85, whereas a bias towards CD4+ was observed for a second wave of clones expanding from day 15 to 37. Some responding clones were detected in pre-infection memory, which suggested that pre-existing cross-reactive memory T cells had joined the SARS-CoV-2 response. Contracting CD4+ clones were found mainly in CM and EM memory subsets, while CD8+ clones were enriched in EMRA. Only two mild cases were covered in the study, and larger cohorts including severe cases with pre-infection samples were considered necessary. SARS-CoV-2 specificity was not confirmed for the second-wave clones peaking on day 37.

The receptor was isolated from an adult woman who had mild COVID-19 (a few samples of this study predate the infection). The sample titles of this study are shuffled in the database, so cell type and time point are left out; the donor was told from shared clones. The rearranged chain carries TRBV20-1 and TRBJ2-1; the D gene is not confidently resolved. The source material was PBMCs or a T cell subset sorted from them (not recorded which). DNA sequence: TGCAGTGCTATGTCTCAGATCAATGAGCAGTTCTTC. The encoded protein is CSAMSQINEQFF.